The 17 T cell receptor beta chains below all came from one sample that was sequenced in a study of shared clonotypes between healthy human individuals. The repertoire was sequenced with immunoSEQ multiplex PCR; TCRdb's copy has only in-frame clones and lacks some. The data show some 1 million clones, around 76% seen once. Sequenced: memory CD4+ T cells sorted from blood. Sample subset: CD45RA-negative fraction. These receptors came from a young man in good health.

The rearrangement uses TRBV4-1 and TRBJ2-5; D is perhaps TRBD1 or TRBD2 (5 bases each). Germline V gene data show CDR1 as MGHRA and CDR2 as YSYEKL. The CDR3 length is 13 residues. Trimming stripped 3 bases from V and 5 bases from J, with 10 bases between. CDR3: CASSHGAQETQYF. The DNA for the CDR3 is TGCGCCAGCAGCCACGGGGCGCAGGAGACCCAGTACTTC.

CDR3 in amino acids: CASSLGGSIDTQYF. The DNA for the CDR3 is TGTGCCAGCAGCTTGGGAGGGTCAATAGATACGCAGTATTTT. V usage is TRBV7-2 and J usage is TRBJ2-3; 7 nucleotides align to TRBD2. The CDR3 length is 14 residues. With 3 bases clipped from V and 5 bases from J, the junction kept 5 bases outside the gene matches. CDR1 and CDR2 from the germline V gene are SGHTA and FQGNSA.

CDR3 coding DNA: TGCGCCAGCAGCAGGGCAGGAGCCGACGAGCAGTACTTC. It is translated as CASSRAGADEQYF. This sequence joins TRBV5-1 and TRBJ2-7; D call uncertain. Germline V lookup: CDR1 SGHRS, CDR2 YFSETQ. The germline V and J ends were trimmed by 4 bases and 5 bases, with 13 bases remaining between them. The CDR3 sequence is 13 residues long.

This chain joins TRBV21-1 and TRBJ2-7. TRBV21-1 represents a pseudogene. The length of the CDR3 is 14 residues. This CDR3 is CASSKGGYSYEQYF. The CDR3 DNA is TGTGCCAGCAGCAAAGGGGGGTACTCCTACGAGCAGTACTTC.

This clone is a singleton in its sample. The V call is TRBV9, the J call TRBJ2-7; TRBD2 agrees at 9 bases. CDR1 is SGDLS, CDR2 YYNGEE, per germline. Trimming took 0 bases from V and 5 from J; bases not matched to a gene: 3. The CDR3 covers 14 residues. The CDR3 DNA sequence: TGTGCCAGCAGCGTAGCTAGCGGGGCGAACGAGCAGTACTTC. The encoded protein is CASSVASGANEQYF.

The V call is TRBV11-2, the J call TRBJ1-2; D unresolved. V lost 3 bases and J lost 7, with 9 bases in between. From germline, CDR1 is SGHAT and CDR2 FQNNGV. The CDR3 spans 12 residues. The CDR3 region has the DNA TGTGCCAGCAGCTTCGCAGGTCGTGGCTACACCTTC. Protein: CASSFAGRGYTF.

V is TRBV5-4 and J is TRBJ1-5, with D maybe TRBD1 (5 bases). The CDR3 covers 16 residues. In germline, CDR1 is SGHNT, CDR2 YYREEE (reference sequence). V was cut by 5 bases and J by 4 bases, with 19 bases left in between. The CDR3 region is CASSRGPAGLNQPQHF. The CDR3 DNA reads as TGTGCCAGCAGTCGCGGCCCCGCAGGGCTGAATCAGCCCCAGCATTTT.

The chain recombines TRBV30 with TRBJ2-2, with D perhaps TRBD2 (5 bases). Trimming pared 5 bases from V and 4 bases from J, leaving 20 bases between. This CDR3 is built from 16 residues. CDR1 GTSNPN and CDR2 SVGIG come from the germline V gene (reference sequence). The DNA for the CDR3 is TGTGCCTGGGGGAGACCGACCGACGTACCCACCGGGGAGCTGTTTTTT. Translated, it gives CAWGRPTDVPTGELFF.

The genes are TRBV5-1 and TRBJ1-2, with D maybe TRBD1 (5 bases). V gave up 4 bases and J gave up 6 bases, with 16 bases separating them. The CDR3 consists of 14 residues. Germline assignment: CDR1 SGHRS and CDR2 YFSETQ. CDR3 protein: CASSNIGTADGYTF. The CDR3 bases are TGCGCCAGCAGCAACATAGGGACGGCAGATGGCTACACCTTC.

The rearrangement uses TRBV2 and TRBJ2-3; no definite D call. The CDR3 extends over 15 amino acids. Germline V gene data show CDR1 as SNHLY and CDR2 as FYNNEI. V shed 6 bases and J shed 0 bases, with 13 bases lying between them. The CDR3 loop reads CASSLTWGSTDTQYF. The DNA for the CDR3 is TGTGCCAGCAGCCTTACGTGGGGAAGCACAGATACGCAGTATTTT.

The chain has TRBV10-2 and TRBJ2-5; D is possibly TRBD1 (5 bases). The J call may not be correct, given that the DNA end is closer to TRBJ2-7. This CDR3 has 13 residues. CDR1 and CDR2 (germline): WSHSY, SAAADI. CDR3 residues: CASRNGANYEQYF. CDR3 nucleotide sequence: TGCGCCAGCAGAAATGGGGCAAACTACGAGCAGTACTTC.

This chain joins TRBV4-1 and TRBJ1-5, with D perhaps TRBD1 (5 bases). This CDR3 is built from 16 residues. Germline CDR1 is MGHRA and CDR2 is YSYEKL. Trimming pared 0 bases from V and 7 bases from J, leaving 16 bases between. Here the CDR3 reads CASSQDRTAGFQPQHF. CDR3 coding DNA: TGCGCCAGCAGCCAAGACCGAACAGCAGGGTTCCAGCCCCAGCATTTT.

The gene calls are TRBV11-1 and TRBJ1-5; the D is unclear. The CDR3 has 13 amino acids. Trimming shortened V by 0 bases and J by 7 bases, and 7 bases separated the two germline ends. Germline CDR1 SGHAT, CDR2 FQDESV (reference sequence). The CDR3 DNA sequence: TGTGCCAGCAGCTTAGCGGAGAACCAGCCCCAGCATTTT. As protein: CASSLAENQPQHF.

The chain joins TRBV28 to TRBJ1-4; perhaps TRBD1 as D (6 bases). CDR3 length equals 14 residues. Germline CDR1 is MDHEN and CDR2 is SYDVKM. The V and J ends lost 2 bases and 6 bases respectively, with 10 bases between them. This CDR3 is CASSLDRLDEKLFF. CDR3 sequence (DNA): TGTGCCAGCAGTTTAGACAGGCTGGATGAAAAACTGTTTTTT.

DNA for the CDR3: TGTGCCAGCAGCCCCCCGTCAGGGACTTATGGCTACACCTTC. Its protein product is CASSPPSGTYGYTF. The chain is built from TRBV28 and TRBJ1-2; possibly TRBD1 for D (5 bases). Germline V lookup: CDR1 MDHEN, CDR2 SYDVKM. Trimming shortened V by 6 bases and J by 5 bases, and 16 bases separated the two germline ends. The CDR3 extends over 14 amino acids.

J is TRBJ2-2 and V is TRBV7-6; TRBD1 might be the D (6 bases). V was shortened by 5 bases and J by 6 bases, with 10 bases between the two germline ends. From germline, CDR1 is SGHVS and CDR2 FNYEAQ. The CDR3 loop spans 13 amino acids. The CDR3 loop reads CASSGEGAGELFF. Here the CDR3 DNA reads TGTGCCAGCAGCGGCGAGGGGGCCGGGGAGCTGTTTTTT.

Written as DNA, the CDR3 is TGCGCCAGCAGGGCGACGGTGGATAATGAAAAACTGTTTTTT. Translating it yields CASRATVDNEKLFF. The gene calls are TRBV5-1 and TRBJ1-4, with no clear D. The CDR3 is 14 residues long. Germline CDR1 is SGHRS and CDR2 is YFSETQ. Trimming shortened V by 5 bases and J by 4 bases, and 12 bases separated the two germline ends.